This passage covers 30 T cell receptor beta chains from one sample sequenced in a study of blood T cells in healthy people across ages. PCR was performed a second time for roughly 7 to 12 cycles using a sample-barcoded 5' primer and a J-beta primer mix. TCRdb called the 5' RACE reads again in MiXCR, with one record for every CDR3 protein. The repertoire holds 900,000 to 950,000 distinct CDR3 sequences, with 29% as singletons. The same data also contributed to another study, on T cells of mothers and their children.

Sequencing input: blood. These receptors all come from a woman between 40 and 55 years old in good health.

On this clonotype itself: Being one base from a much bigger clone, this may be a read error. The gene calls are TRBV12-3 or TRBV12-4 and TRBJ1-5, with D hard to call. This CDR3 comprises 13 residues. The CDR3 region is CASSLGRNQPLHF. For the CDR3, the DNA is TGTGCCAGCAGCTTAGGGAGGAATCAGCCCCTGCATTTT.

This chain joins TRBV24-1 and TRBJ2-6; 12 bases are a match to TRBD1. J gave up 4 bases and V 5 bases, and 11 bases lay outside the gene matches. The CDR3 length is 19 residues. Germline V CDR1 and CDR2: KGHDR, SFDVKD. CDR3 region: CATSVVSRDRGLGANVLTF. DNA of the CDR3: TGTGCCACCAGTGTCGTGTCACGGGACAGGGGGCTAGGGGCCAACGTCCTGACTTTC.

This sequence joins TRBV18 and TRBJ2-1; TRBD1 matches 9 bases. V shed 3 bases and J 13 bases; nucleotides not matched to a gene: 16. This CDR3 is built from 16 residues. The germline gives CDR1 KGHSH, CDR2 LQKENI. CDR3 sequence: CASSPDRGVGGETQFF. The CDR3 DNA reads as TGTGCCAGCTCACCGGACAGGGGTGTCGGGGGAGAGACCCAGTTCTTC.

The J gene is TRBJ1-2, the V gene TRBV20-1; D is perhaps TRBD1 (5 bases). The CDR3 loop spans 16 amino acids. The V gene lost 6 bases and the J gene lost 3 bases, with 23 bases spanning the gap. Germline V gene lookup returns CDR1 DFQATT and CDR2 SNEGSKA (reference sequence). This CDR3 reads CSAPGQGRIHYYGYTF. The DNA of the CDR3 is TGCAGTGCCCCCGGGCAGGGCCGTATTCATTACTATGGCTACACCTTC.

This clonotype was detected only a few times. Just one base apart from a much larger clone, this may be a read error. The V gene is TRBV5-6, the J gene TRBJ2-7, with D possibly being TRBD2 (6 bases). Germline CDR1 and CDR2: SGHDT and YYEEEE. CDR3 length: 16 amino acids. This CDR3 reads CASGLAGHPRGYEQYF. The CDR3, as DNA: TGTGCCAGCGGCTTGGCCGGACACCCCCGGGGGTACGAGCAGTACTTC. Based on the CDR3 plus reference TRBV5-6 and TRBJ2-7, the full variable domain is DAGVTQSPTHLIKTRGQQVTLRCSPKSGHDTVSWYQQALGQGPQFIFQYYEEEERQRGNFPDRFSGHQFPNYSSELNVNALLLGDSALYLCASGLAGHPRGYEQYFGPGTRLTVT.

This clonotype was picked up many times. The chain employs TRBV10-3 and TRBJ2-5; 8 positions match TRBD1. Losses at the gene ends were 6 bases for V and 3 bases for J; bases not matched to a gene: 6. Germline values: CDR1 ENHRY, CDR2 SYGVKD. CDR3 length: 14 residues. The chain's CDR3 is CAIRETQGEETQYF. CDR3 sequence (DNA): TGTGCCATCAGAGAGACACAGGGGGAAGAGACCCAGTACTTC.

This clonotype was observed a few times. The V call is TRBV3-1, the J call TRBJ2-1; 10 nucleotides line up with TRBD2. Germline V CDR1 and CDR2: LGHDT, YNNKEL (reference sequence). Trimming removed 2 bases from V and 8 bases from J; junction bases left unmatched: 6. The CDR3 spans 15 residues. The CDR3 DNA reads TGTGCCAGCAGCCAAAGCGGGGGGGCGGTCTATGAGCAGTTCTTC. Translating it yields CASSQSGGAVYEQFF.

A note on this clonotype: A read error may account for a junction end that differs from germline. The V call is TRBV18, the J call TRBJ2-1, with D possibly matching TRBD1 (5 bases). The CDR3 has 15 amino acids. CDR1 is KGHSH and CDR2 is LQKENI in the germline V gene. DNA for the CDR3: TGTGCCAGCTCACCATTAGGGGCCGCCTATAATGAGCAGTTCTTC. Its protein is CASSPLGAAYNEQFF.

This chain connects TRBV7-2 to TRBJ1-6; the match to TRBD1 covers 9 bases. The CDR3 covers 16 residues. Trimming at V came to 5 bases and at J to 10 bases, leaving 12 bases not matched to a gene. Germline V CDR1 and CDR2: SGHTA, FQGNSA. The CDR3 DNA follows: TGTGCCAGCAGCCCCGCTCCGGGACAGGGAGGATCACCCCTCCACTTT. It codes for CASSPAPGQGGSPLHF.

The J gene is TRBJ2-4, the V gene TRBV5-5, with D possibly being TRBD2 (6 bases). Gene TRBJ2-5 matches the end of the DNA better, so the J call may be wrong. This CDR3 is 18 amino acids long. Germline CDR1 is SGHKS and CDR2 is YYEKEE (reference sequence). CDR3 region: CASSLGPGRNLIRETQYF. CDR3 in DNA: TGTGCCAGCAGCTTGGGCCCCGGGAGAAACCTGATAAGGGAGACCCAGTACTTC.

This clonotype was counted between two and nine times. V gene TRBV11-2 combines with J gene TRBJ2-1; perhaps TRBD1 as D (5 bases). Germline CDR1 reads SGHAT; CDR2 reads FQNNGV. The V and J ends lost 1 base and 10 bases respectively, with 20 bases between them. The CDR3 runs to 16 residues. The CDR3 sequence: CASSLGSQAAGKEQFF. CDR3 in DNA: TGTGCCAGCAGCTTAGGGTCACAGGCCGCCGGTAAAGAGCAGTTCTTC.

This clonotype appeared a few times. V gene TRBV6-2 or TRBV6-3 combines with J gene TRBJ2-5, with 12 bases aligning to TRBD2. After removal of 10 bases from V and 5 bases from J, the junction contained 17 bases not matched to a gene. Looked up from germline, CDR1 is MNHEY and CDR2 is SVGEGT. The CDR3 has 17 amino acids. CDR3 bases: TGTGCCACTACGGGACTAGCGGGCCGTAGATTCCATGAGACCCAGTACTTC. As protein: CATTGLAGRRFHETQYF.

The sample holds many counts of this clonotype. The chain has TRBV12-3 or TRBV12-4 and TRBJ2-5; 7 bases fit TRBD1. J gave up 5 bases and V 5 bases, and 5 bases lay outside the gene matches. The CDR3 totals 13 residues. CDR3 sequence: CASSPQGVETQYF. The CDR3 nucleotides are TGTGCCAGCAGTCCCCAGGGGGTCGAGACCCAGTACTTC.

Comment on this clonotype: Sequence at one end of the junction differs from germline and may be a read error. The J gene is TRBJ1-2, the V gene TRBV28; no reliable D call. CDR1 and CDR2 (germline): MDHEN, SYDVKM. The CDR3 has 14 amino acids. DNA of the CDR3: TGTGTCAGCAGCTCGAACGTGGGGTTGCGAGGCTACACCTTC. It encodes CVSSSNVGLRGYTF.

V is TRBV11-2 and J is TRBJ1-3, with D perhaps TRBD1 (6 bases). From germline, CDR1 is SGHAT and CDR2 FQNNGV. This CDR3 region has 13 residues. The V end lost 8 bases, the J end lost 4 bases, and 12 bases lay between the germline ends. The CDR3 loop reads CASEIRGGNTIYF. The CDR3 DNA follows: TGTGCCAGCGAAATCAGGGGCGGAAACACCATATATTTT.

The chain recombines TRBV3-1 with TRBJ1-5; D call uncertain. The CDR3 consists of 14 residues. The germline V and J ends were trimmed by 1 base and 6 bases, with 10 bases remaining between them. Germline V gene sequence: CDR1 LGHDT, CDR2 YNNKEL (reference sequence). Here the CDR3 reads CASSQAYGSQPQHF. CDR3 in DNA: TGTGCCAGCAGCCAAGCCTACGGCAGTCAGCCCCAGCATTTT.

This clonotype was seen a handful of times. J is TRBJ1-1 and V is TRBV18; D is unclear. Germline lookup yields CDR1 KGHSH and CDR2 LQKENI. The CDR3 totals 15 residues. The V gene lost 3 bases and the J gene lost 0 bases, with 11 bases spanning the gap. The CDR3 protein is CASSPWTEMNTEAFF. In DNA form, the CDR3 reads TGTGCCAGCTCACCCTGGACGGAAATGAACACTGAAGCTTTCTTT.

The rearrangement links TRBV9 to TRBJ2-7; TRBD1 is a possible D gene (5 bases). This CDR3 is built from 12 residues. V was pared by 4 bases and J by 6 bases, with 11 bases between. Germline V gene sequence: CDR1 SGDLS, CDR2 YYNGEE. The CDR3 reads CASSPDSCEQYF. The CDR3 region has the DNA TGTGCCAGCAGCCCCGACAGCTGCGAGCAGTACTTC.

This clonotype was counted only a few times. V and J are TRBV5-4 and TRBJ2-1; D may match TRBD1 or TRBD2 (6 bases each). Per the germline V gene, CDR1 is SGHNT and CDR2 is YYREEE (reference sequence). V gave up 4 bases and J gave up 0 bases, with 14 bases separating them. CDR3 length: 16 amino acids. CDR3 sequence (DNA): TGTGCCAGCAGCCCGGAGGGGGGTAGCTCCTACAATGAGCAGTTCTTC. This encodes CASSPEGGSSYNEQFF.

This clonotype occurred many times. This rearrangement joins TRBV4-3 to TRBJ2-7; no firm D call. The V gene lost 0 bases and the J gene lost 5 bases, with 8 bases spanning the gap. The CDR3 spans 13 residues. The V gene's germline CDR1 is LGHNA and CDR2 YSLEER. CDR3 DNA sequence: TGCGCCAGCAGCCAAGATCTTTACCACGAGCAGTACTTC. This codes for CASSQDLYHEQYF.

This chain connects TRBV29-1 to TRBJ1-2, with 7 nucleotides matching TRBD1. Germline assignment: CDR1 SQVTM and CDR2 ANQGSEA. The CDR3 is 14 residues long. With 4 bases clipped from V and 13 bases from J, the junction kept 18 bases outside the gene matches. The CDR3 region has the DNA TGCAGCGTTGCCCATCCGGGACAGAAGCTCTCAATCACCTTC. Translated, it gives CSVAHPGQKLSITF.

This clonotype was seen many times. The genes are TRBV7-6 and TRBJ2-6; TRBD1 or TRBD2 may be the D gene (5 bases each). CDR3 size: 18 residues. Germline V gene data show CDR1 as SGHVS and CDR2 as FNYEAQ. V lost 6 bases to trimming and J lost 0 bases, with 18 bases between them. In DNA form, the CDR3 reads TGTGCCAGCAGTCCCGGACGGGGCCAATACTCTGGGGCCAACGTCCTGACTTTC. Translation gives CASSPGRGQYSGANVLTF.

The V gene is TRBV7-6, the J gene TRBJ2-3; no reliable D call. V was clipped by 1 base and J by 7 bases, with 15 bases between them. Per the germline V gene, CDR1 is SGHVS and CDR2 is FNYEAQ. CDR3 size: 15 residues. CDR3 DNA: TGTGCCAGCAGCTTAGAGGTGGGGATGATGAATACGCAGTATTTT. It is translated as CASSLEVGMMNTQYF.

The chain has TRBV28 and TRBJ2-1, with TRBD2 matching over 8 bases. CDR3 length equals 14 residues. The J segment lost 5 bases and the V segment lost 4 bases, leaving 4 bases of the junction unmatched. The germline gives CDR1 MDHEN, CDR2 SYDVKM. The CDR3 here is CASSSGTSNNEQFF. The CDR3 DNA reads TGTGCCAGCAGTTCCGGGACTAGTAACAATGAGCAGTTCTTC.

This clonotype was counted many times. The chain recombines TRBV7-2 with TRBJ2-5; D tentatively reads TRBD1 or TRBD2 (5 bases each). Germline CDR1 and CDR2: SGHTA and FQGNSA. Trimming stripped 2 bases from V and 5 bases from J, with 15 bases between. This CDR3 spans 15 amino acids. CDR3 amino acids: CASSLWGRESETQYF. The CDR3 DNA follows: TGTGCCAGCAGCTTATGGGGCAGGGAGAGTGAGACCCAGTACTTC. Variable domain in full (rest from reference TRBV7-2 and TRBJ2-5): GAGVSQSPSNKVTEKGKDVELRCDPISGHTALYWYRQSLGQGLEFLIYFQGNSAPDKSGLPSDRFSAERTGGSVSTLTIQRTQQEDSAVYLCASSLWGRESETQYFGPGTRLLVL.

The J gene is TRBJ2-2, the V gene TRBV29-1, with 7 bases that match TRBD1. The CDR3 has 12 residues. V was pared by 1 base and J by 9 bases, with 2 bases of the junction left unmatched. The germline CDR1 and CDR2 sequences are SQVTM and ANQGSEA. CDR3 region: CSVEGGGRELFF. As DNA, the CDR3 is TGCAGCGTTGAAGGAGGGGGCAGGGAGCTGTTTTTT.

This clonotype came up many times. The rearrangement links TRBV3-1 to TRBJ2-3; 12 bases align to TRBD2. After removal of 2 bases from V and 0 bases from J, the junction contained 15 bases not matched to a gene. There are 21 residues in the CDR3. In germline, CDR1 is LGHDT, CDR2 YNNKEL (reference sequence). CDR3 loop: CASSQPLLTSGSYTSTDTQYF. DNA of the CDR3: TGTGCCAGCAGCCAACCTCTCTTGACTAGCGGGAGCTACACTAGCACAGATACGCAGTATTTT.

This clonotype was seen more than once but under ten times. A much larger clonotype is one base distant, so this may be a read error. V and J are TRBV12-3 or TRBV12-4 and TRBJ2-6; D unclear. The CDR3 length is 15 residues. The CDR3 here is CVSSFESSGANVLTF. In DNA, the CDR3 is TGTGTCAGCAGTTTCGAAAGCTCTGGGGCCAACGTCCTGACTTTC.

This clonotype has a handful of counts. The chain employs TRBV20-1 and TRBJ2-1, with 7 bases aligning to TRBD2. Looked up from germline, CDR1 is DFQATT and CDR2 is SNEGSKA (reference sequence). Germline trimming cut 3 bases from V and 8 bases from J; bases unmatched to any gene: 16. This CDR3 is built from 16 residues. The CDR3 reads CSARGLTSPTTDEQFF. The CDR3 nucleotides are TGCAGTGCTAGGGGACTAACCTCCCCCACTACGGATGAGCAGTTCTTC.

The genes are TRBV5-1 and TRBJ2-5, with D perhaps TRBD1 (6 bases). The CDR3 length is 14 residues. Looked up from germline, CDR1 is SGHRS and CDR2 is YFSETQ. V was shortened by 0 bases and J by 4 bases, with 10 bases between the two germline ends. The CDR3 protein is CASSLAAGAETQYF. The CDR3 region has the DNA TGCGCCAGCAGCTTGGCGGCAGGGGCAGAGACCCAGTACTTC. Full variable domain (rest looked up from reference TRBV5-1 and TRBJ2-5): KAGVTQTPRYLIKTRGQQVTLSCSPISGHRSVSWYQQTPGQGLQFLFEYFSETQRNKGNFPGRFSGRQFSNSRSEMNVSTLELGDSALYLCASSLAAGAETQYFGPGTRLLVL.